What follows are 21 T cell receptor beta chains derived from one specimen sequenced in a study of human CD8 memory T cell subsets. UMI-labeled 5' RACE generated the TCR beta libraries. TCRdb re-called the 5' RACE reads and shows each CDR3 protein once, DNA omitted. The sample has around 7,500 distinct CDR3 sequences. Sequenced: CD8+ T cells from PBMCs. The receptor source for this set is a human donor in good health.

The chain couples TRBV3-1 to TRBJ2-5; TCRdb picks TRBD1, but there is no DNA to check that call. This CDR3 spans 18 amino acids. Germline values: CDR1 LGHDT, CDR2 YNNKEL (reference sequence). The CDR3 loop reads CASSQDVGSWGLQETQYF.

The chain has TRBV20-1 and TRBJ2-3; TCRdb gives TRBD2 as the D gene, but with no DNA this cannot be confirmed. The CDR3 runs to 13 residues. Per the germline V gene, CDR1 is DFQATT and CDR2 is SNEGSKA (reference sequence). Here the CDR3 reads CSAEWGGEDTQYF.

This chain links TRBV9 with TRBJ2-7; TCRdb lists TRBD1, though no DNA is available to test this call. The V gene's germline CDR1 is SGDLS and CDR2 YYNGEE. This CDR3 comprises 14 residues. The CDR3 sequence is CASSVGQAPYEQYF.

The V gene is TRBV4-3, the J gene TRBJ1-5; TCRdb's D call of TRBD1 is untestable without DNA. Germline CDR1 and CDR2: LGHNA and YSLEER. The CDR3 covers 15 residues. The CDR3 spells CASSRVTGSNQPQHF.

This rearrangement joins TRBV4-1 to TRBJ1-2; TCRdb's D gene call, TRBD1, goes unchecked for lack of DNA. Per the germline V gene, CDR1 is MGHRA and CDR2 is YSYEKL. This CDR3 region has 16 residues. This CDR3 is CASSQPGTGDWYGYTF.

The V gene is TRBV20-1, the J gene TRBJ2-1; TCRdb's assignment of TRBD2 cannot be checked, as there is no DNA. This CDR3 has 13 amino acids. Per the germline V gene, CDR1 is DFQATT and CDR2 is SNEGSKA (reference sequence). The CDR3 loop reads CSARELAGVHQFF.

By frequency, this clonotype registers medium-sized. V gene TRBV29-1 combines with J gene TRBJ1-2; TCRdb's D gene call, TRBD1, goes unchecked for lack of DNA. Germline V gene data show CDR1 as SQVTM and CDR2 as ANQGSEA. This CDR3 spans 14 amino acids. The CDR3 loop is CSVVRLQGDYGYTF. The whole variable domain, filled in from reference TRBV29-1 and TRBJ1-2, reads SAVISQKPSRDICQRGTSLTIQCQVDSQVTMMFWYRQQPGQSLTLIATANQGSEATYESGFVIDKFPISRPNLTFSTLTVSNMSPEDSSIYLCSVVRLQGDYGYTFGSGTRLTVV.

This chain uses TRBV4-2 with TRBJ2-3. Germline lookup yields CDR1 LGHNA and CDR2 YNFKEQ. The CDR3 extends over 14 amino acids. This chain's CDR3 is CASSPGEATDTQYF.

The J gene is TRBJ2-2, the V gene TRBV27. Germline values: CDR1 MNHEY, CDR2 SMNVEV (reference sequence). This CDR3 region has 14 residues. CDR3 amino acids: CASSLMANTGELFF.

This clonotype is identified as medium-sized from frequency. The chain combines TRBV6-5 with TRBJ2-5; TCRdb reports TRBD1, a call that lacks DNA to check it against. Germline assignment: CDR1 MNHEY and CDR2 SVGAGI. This CDR3 region has 15 residues. CDR3 loop: CASSYPIRSPGTQYF.

The chain couples TRBV27 to TRBJ2-1; TCRdb picks TRBD1, but there is no DNA to check that call. This CDR3 spans 16 amino acids. Germline lookup yields CDR1 MNHEY and CDR2 SMNVEV (reference sequence). The CDR3 region is CASSAGGSLGYNEQFF.

The chain joins TRBV4-1 to TRBJ1-2. CDR3 length equals 16 residues. Per germline, CDR1 MGHRA and CDR2 YSYEKL. The CDR3 is CASSPGPMGAEYGYTF.

The V and J genes are TRBV6-2 or TRBV6-3 and TRBJ2-1. From germline, CDR1 is MNHEY and CDR2 SVGEGT. The CDR3 has 15 residues. The CDR3 spells CASSYKSLSYNEQFF.

The chain uses TRBV24-1 and TRBJ2-1; TCRdb's assignment of TRBD1 cannot be checked, as there is no DNA. Germline V gene data show CDR1 as KGHDR and CDR2 as SFDVKD. The CDR3 length is 14 residues. Here the CDR3 reads CATSESGAIDEQFF.

The chain couples TRBV4-2 to TRBJ2-4. This CDR3 is built from 14 residues. Germline lookup yields CDR1 LGHNA and CDR2 YNFKEQ. The CDR3 is CASSQDMEKNIQYF.

The chain uses TRBV6-1 and TRBJ2-1; the TCRdb call, TRBD1, lacks DNA for checking. The CDR3 covers 17 residues. CDR1 is MNHNS and CDR2 is SASEGT in the germline V gene. CDR3 sequence: CASSEDGGGDSYNEQFF.

The chain has TRBV5-4 and TRBJ1-1. This CDR3 region has 14 residues. Germline values: CDR1 SGHNT, CDR2 YYREEE (reference sequence). This CDR3 reads CASSRGERVTEAFF.

The chain uses TRBV3-1 and TRBJ2-2; TCRdb outputs TRBD1, but without DNA this stays unchecked. Germline CDR1 LGHDT, CDR2 YNNKEL (reference sequence). CDR3 size: 13 residues. This chain's CDR3 is CASKDTPRGELFF. The whole variable domain, remainder taken from reference TRBV3-1 and TRBJ2-2, is DTAVSQTPKYLVTQMGNDKSIKCEQNLGHDTMYWYKQDSKKFLKIMFSYNNKELIINETVPNRFSPKSPDKAHLNLHINSLELGDSAVYFCASKDTPRGELFFGEGSRLTVL.

Considering frequency, this clonotype is medium-sized (0.01 to 0.1%). V and J are TRBV6-6 and TRBJ1-1; TCRdb lists TRBD1, though no DNA is available to test this call. The V gene's germline CDR1 is MNHNY and CDR2 SVGAGI (reference sequence). The CDR3 totals 14 residues. This CDR3 reads CASSYNQGGTEAFF.

The chain joins TRBV7-6 to TRBJ2-1; without DNA, the TCRdb call of TRBD1 cannot be checked. The germline V gene has CDR1 SGHVS and CDR2 FNYEAQ. This CDR3 is 15 amino acids long. The CDR3 here is CASSSSTGILNEQFF. The full variable domain, rest sourced from reference TRBV7-6 and TRBJ2-1, is GAGVSQSPRYKVTKRGQDVALRCDPISGHVSLYWYRQALGQGPEFLTYFNYEAQQDKSGLPNDRFSAERPEGSISTLTIQRTEQRDSAMYRCASSSSTGILNEQFFGPGTRLTVL.

This chain links TRBV30 with TRBJ2-2. This CDR3 spans 12 amino acids. The germline gives CDR1 GTSNPN, CDR2 SVGIG (reference sequence). CDR3 region: CAWSVISGELFF.